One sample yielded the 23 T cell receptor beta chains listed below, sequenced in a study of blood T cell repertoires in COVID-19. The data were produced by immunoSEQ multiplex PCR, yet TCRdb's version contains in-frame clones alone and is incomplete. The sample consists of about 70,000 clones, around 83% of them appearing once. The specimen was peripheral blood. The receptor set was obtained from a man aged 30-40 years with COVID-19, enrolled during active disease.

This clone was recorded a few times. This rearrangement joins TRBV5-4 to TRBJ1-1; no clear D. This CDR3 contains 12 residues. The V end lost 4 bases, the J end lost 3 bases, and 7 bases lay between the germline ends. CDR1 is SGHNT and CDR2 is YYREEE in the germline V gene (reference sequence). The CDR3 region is CASSARDTEAFF. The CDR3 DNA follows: TGTGCCAGCAGCGCAAGAGACACTGAAGCTTTCTTT.

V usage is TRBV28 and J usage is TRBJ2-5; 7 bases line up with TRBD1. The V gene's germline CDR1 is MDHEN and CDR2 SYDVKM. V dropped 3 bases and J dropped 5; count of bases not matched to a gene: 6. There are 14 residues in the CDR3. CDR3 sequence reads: CASSLNRGWETQYF. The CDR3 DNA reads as TGTGCCAGCAGTTTGAACAGGGGCTGGGAGACCCAGTACTTC.

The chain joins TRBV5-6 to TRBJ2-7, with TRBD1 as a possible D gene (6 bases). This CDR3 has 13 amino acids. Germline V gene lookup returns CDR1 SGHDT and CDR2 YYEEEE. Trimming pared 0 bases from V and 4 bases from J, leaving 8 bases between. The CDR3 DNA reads TGTGCCAGCAGCTTGGGGACAGAATACGAGCAGTACTTC. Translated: CASSLGTEYEQYF.

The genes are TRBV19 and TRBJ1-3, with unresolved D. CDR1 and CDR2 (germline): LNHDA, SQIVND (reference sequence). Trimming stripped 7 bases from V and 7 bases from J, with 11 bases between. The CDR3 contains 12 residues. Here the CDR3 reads CASKSGGNTIYF. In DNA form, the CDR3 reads TGTGCCAGTAAAAGTGGCGGGAACACCATATATTTT.

CDR3 in DNA: TGTGCCATCAGTGATGAAGGACTAGCGGCCTACGAGCAGTACTTC. It codes for CAISDEGLAAYEQYF. The rearrangement uses TRBV10-3 and TRBJ2-7; 10 bases are shared with TRBD2. V lost 3 bases, J lost 2 bases, and 4 bases stayed unmatched. The CDR3 spans 15 residues. Germline lookup yields CDR1 ENHRY and CDR2 SYGVKD.

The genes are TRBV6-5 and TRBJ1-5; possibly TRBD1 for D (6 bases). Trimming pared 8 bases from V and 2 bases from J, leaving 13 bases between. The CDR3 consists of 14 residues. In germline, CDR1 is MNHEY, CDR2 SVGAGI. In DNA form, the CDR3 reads TGTGCCAGCTGTAGGGGGTCCGGCAATCAGCCCCAGCATTTT. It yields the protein CASCRGSGNQPQHF.

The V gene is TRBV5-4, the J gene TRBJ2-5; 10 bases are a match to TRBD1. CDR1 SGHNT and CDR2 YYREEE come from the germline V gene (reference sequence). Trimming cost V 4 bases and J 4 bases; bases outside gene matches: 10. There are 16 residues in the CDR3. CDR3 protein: CASSPDRGQARETQYF. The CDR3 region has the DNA TGTGCCAGCAGCCCCGACAGGGGGCAAGCGCGAGAGACCCAGTACTTC.

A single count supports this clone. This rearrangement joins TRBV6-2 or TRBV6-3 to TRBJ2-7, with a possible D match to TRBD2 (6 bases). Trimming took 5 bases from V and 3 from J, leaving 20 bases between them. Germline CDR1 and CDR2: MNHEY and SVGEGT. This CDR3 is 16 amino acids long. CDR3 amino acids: CASSSPSGGRRYEQYF. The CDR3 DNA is TGTGCCAGCAGTAGCCCCTCCGGGGGACGGCGCTACGAGCAGTACTTC.

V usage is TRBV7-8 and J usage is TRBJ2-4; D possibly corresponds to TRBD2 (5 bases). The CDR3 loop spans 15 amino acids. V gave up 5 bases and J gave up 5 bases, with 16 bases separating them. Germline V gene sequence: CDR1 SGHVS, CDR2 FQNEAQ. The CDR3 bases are TGTGCCAGCAGCCCTACATCGAGGGTCCAAAACATTCAGTACTTC. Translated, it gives CASSPTSRVQNIQYF.

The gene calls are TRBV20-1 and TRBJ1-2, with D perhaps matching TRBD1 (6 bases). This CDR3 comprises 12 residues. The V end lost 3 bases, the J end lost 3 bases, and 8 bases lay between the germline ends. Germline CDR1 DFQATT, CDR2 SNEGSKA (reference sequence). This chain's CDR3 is CSASYRDYGYTF. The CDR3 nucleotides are TGCAGTGCTAGTTACAGGGACTATGGCTACACCTTC.

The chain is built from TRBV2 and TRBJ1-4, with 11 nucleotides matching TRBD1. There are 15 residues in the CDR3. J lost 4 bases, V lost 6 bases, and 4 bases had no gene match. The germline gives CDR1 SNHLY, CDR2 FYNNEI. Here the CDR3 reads CASSTDRGRNEKLFF. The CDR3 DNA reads TGTGCCAGCAGCACGGACAGGGGGCGTAATGAAAAACTGTTTTTT. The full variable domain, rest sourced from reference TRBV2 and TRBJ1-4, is EPEVTQTPSHQVTQMGQEVILRCVPISNHLYFYWYRQILGQKVEFLVSFYNNEISEKSEIFDDQFSVERPDGSNFTLKIRSTKLEDSAMYFCASSTDRGRNEKLFFGSGTQLSVL.

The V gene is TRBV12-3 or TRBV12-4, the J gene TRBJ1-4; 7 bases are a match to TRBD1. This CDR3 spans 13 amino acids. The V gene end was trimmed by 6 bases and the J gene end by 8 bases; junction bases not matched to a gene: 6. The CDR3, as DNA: TGTGCCAGCAGCCCGAGGGGGCGCGAAAAACTGTTTTTT. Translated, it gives CASSPRGREKLFF.

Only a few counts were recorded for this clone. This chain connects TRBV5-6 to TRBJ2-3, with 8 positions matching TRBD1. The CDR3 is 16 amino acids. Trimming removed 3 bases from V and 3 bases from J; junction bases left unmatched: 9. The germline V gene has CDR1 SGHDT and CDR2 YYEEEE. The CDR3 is CASSWGAGTGTDTQYF. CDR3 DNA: TGTGCCAGCAGCTGGGGGGCCGGGACAGGAACAGATACGCAGTATTTT.

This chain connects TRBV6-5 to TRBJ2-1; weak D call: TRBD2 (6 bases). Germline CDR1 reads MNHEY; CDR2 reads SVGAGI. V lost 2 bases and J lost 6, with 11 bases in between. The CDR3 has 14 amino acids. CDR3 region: CASSYGDGSNEQFF. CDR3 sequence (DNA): TGTGCCAGCAGTTACGGGGACGGGAGCAATGAGCAGTTCTTC.

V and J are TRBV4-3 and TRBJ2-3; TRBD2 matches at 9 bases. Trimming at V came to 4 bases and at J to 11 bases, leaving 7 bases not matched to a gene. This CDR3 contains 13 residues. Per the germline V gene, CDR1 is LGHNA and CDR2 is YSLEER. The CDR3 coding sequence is TGCGCCAGCAGCCTGGAGGGCGGGGGGGAGCAGTATTTT. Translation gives CASSLEGGGEQYF.

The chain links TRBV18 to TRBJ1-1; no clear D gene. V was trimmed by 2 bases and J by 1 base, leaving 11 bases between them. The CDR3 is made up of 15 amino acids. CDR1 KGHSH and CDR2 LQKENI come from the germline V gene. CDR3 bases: TGTGCCAGCTCACCATACCCAACGAGGAACACTGAAGCTTTCTTT. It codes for CASSPYPTRNTEAFF.

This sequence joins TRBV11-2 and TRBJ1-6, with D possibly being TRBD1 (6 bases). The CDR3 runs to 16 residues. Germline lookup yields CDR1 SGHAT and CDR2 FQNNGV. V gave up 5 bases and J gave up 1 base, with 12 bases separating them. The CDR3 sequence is CASSAHRASYNSPLHF. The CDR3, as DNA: TGTGCCAGCAGCGCCCACAGGGCGTCCTATAATTCACCCCTCCACTTT.

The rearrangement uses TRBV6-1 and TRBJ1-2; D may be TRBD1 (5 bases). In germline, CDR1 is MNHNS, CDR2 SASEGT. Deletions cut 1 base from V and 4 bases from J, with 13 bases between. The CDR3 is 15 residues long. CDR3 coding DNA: TGTGCCAGCAGTGAAGGGGTGACAGAAGCCTATGGCTACACCTTC. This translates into CASSEGVTEAYGYTF.

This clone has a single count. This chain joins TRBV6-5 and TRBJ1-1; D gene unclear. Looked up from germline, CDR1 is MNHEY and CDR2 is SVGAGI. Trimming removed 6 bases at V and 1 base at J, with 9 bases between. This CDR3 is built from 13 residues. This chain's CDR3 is CASRTRQNTEAFF. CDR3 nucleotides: TGTGCCAGCAGAACCAGGCAGAACACTGAAGCTTTCTTT.

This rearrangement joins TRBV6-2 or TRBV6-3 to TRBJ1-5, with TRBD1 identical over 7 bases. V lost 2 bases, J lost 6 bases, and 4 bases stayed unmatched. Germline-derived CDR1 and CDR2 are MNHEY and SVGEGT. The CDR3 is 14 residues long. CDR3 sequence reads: CASSYTGEVQPQHF. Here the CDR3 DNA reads TGTGCCAGCAGTTACACAGGGGAGGTTCAGCCCCAGCATTTT.

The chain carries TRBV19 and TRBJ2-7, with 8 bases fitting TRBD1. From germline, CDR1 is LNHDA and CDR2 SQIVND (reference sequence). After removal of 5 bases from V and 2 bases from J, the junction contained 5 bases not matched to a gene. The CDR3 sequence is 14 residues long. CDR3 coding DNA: TGTGCCAGTAGTGCGACAGGGGCAGCCTACGAGCAGTACTTC. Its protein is CASSATGAAYEQYF.

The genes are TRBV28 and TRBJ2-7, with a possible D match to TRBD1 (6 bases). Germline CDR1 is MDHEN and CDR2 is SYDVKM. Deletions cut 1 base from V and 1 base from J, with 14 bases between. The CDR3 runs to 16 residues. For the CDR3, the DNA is TGTGCCAGCAGTTTATTCGAGGGGGTGTTGTCCTACGAGCAGTACTTC. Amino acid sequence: CASSLFEGVLSYEQYF.

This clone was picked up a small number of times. CDR3 nucleotides: TGTGCCAGCAGCTTAGTACGGAGTAATTCACCCCTCCACTTT. Its translation is CASSLVRSNSPLHF. The chain uses TRBV11-2 and TRBJ1-6; D is uncertain. This CDR3 region has 14 residues. Germline V gene data show CDR1 as SGHAT and CDR2 as FQNNGV. Trimming left V 1 base short and J 6 bases short, with 7 bases between.